These 11 T cell receptor beta chains share one sample of origin, sequenced in a study of long-term antiretroviral therapy in people with HIV. Survey-level resolution applied to immunoSEQ assay v3.0. This table comes from immunoSEQ multiplex PCR, and its TCRdb copy is limited to in-frame clones, with some not included. The data contain more than 30,000 clones, under 90% of them seen just once; the ten biggest clones take up over 6.5%. The sequences come from unsorted PBMCs, collected 0.4 years before starting antiretroviral therapy. Receptor source: a man aged 18 to 35 with HIV.

The chain carries TRBV5-1 and TRBJ1-1; D is uncertain. Germline-derived CDR1 and CDR2 are SGHRS and YFSETQ. The CDR3 contains 13 residues. Trimming pared 1 base from V and 4 bases from J, leaving 8 bases between. The CDR3 here is CASSLWWGTEAFF. In DNA form, the CDR3 reads TGCGCCAGCAGCTTGTGGTGGGGCACTGAAGCTTTCTTT.

This chain connects TRBV4-1 to TRBJ1-4; D is unresolved. The V end lost 3 bases, the J end lost 0 bases, and 5 bases lay between the germline ends. The CDR3 covers 14 residues. Per the germline V gene, CDR1 is MGHRA and CDR2 is YSYEKL. CDR3 loop: CASSHQATNEKLFF. As DNA, the CDR3 is TGCGCCAGCAGCCATCAGGCAACTAATGAAAAACTGTTTTTT.

The table lists this clone with a count of one. CDR3 DNA sequence: TGTGCCAGCAGCGTGGGGGAAGGGAATGAAAAACTGTTTTTT. Its translation is CASSVGEGNEKLFF. The chain carries TRBV9 and TRBJ1-4, with a weak D call TRBD1 (5 bases). CDR1 is SGDLS and CDR2 is YYNGEE in the germline V gene. V was shortened by 2 bases and J by 5 bases, with 10 bases between the two germline ends. This CDR3 is 14 amino acids long.

The V call is TRBV11-3, the J call TRBJ1-6; no clear D. The CDR3 is 14 residues long. Germline CDR1 reads SGHNT; CDR2 reads YENEEA. V was shortened by 4 bases and J by 5 bases, with 9 bases between the two germline ends. CDR3 DNA: TGTGCCAGCAGCTCCGCTGCGGATAATTCACCCCTCCACTTT. This sequence encodes CASSSAADNSPLHF. Using reference TRBV11-3 and TRBJ1-6 for the parts outside the CDR3, the full variable domain is EAGVVQSPRYKIIEKKQPVAFWCNPISGHNTLYWYLQNLGQGPELLIRYENEEAVDDSQLPKDRFSAERLKGVDSTLKIQPAELGDSAVYLCASSSAADNSPLHFGNGTRLTVT.

This chain uses TRBV5-4 with TRBJ2-7; TRBD1 or TRBD2 may be the D gene (5 bases each). The CDR3 is 14 residues long. V was cut by 1 base and J by 7 bases, with 15 bases left in between. Germline CDR1 and CDR2: SGHNT and YYREEE (reference sequence). CDR3 in DNA: TGTGCCAGCAGCTTGAACTGGGGGTCGGGGGAGCAGTACTTC. Protein sequence: CASSLNWGSGEQYF. Using reference TRBV5-4 and TRBJ2-7 for the parts outside the CDR3, the full variable domain is ETGVTQSPTHLIKTRGQQVTLRCSSQSGHNTVSWYQQALGQGPQFIFQYYREEENGRGNFPPRFSGLQFPNYSSELNVNALELDDSALYLCASSLNWGSGEQYFGPGTRLTVT.

V and J are TRBV19 and TRBJ1-2; D uncertain. V gave up 10 bases and J gave up 2 bases, with 14 bases separating them. Germline V gene data show CDR1 as LNHDA and CDR2 as SQIVND (reference sequence). This CDR3 spans 13 amino acids. CDR3 DNA sequence: TGTGCCACTACGAGGTTTCCGAACTATGGCTACACCTTC. Translation: CATTRFPNYGYTF.

This clone was counted once. The chain uses TRBV28 and TRBJ2-7, with D perhaps assigned TRBD1 or TRBD2 (5 bases each). The CDR3 totals 13 residues. The germline V gene has CDR1 MDHEN and CDR2 SYDVKM. V was pared by 2 bases and J by 0 bases, with 5 bases between. This CDR3 reads CASSLGGSYEQYF. CDR3 in DNA: TGTGCCAGCAGTTTAGGGGGCTCCTACGAGCAGTACTTC.

The rearrangement links TRBV4-2 to TRBJ1-2; D is possibly TRBD1 (6 bases). The CDR3 runs to 16 residues. The V gene's germline CDR1 is LGHNA and CDR2 YNFKEQ. V lost 0 bases and J 8 bases, leaving 19 bases between the germline ends. The CDR3 sequence is CASSQDPGRGGLGYTF. CDR3 bases: TGTGCCAGCAGCCAAGACCCGGGAAGGGGGGGCCTCGGCTACACCTTC.

J is TRBJ2-7 and V is TRBV20-1; no firm D call. Germline CDR1 reads DFQATT; CDR2 reads SNEGSKA (reference sequence). Trimming pared 5 bases from V and 6 bases from J, leaving 11 bases between. This CDR3 contains 11 residues. CDR3 residues: CSAPLLGEQYF. The CDR3 nucleotides read TGCAGTGCTCCCCTTCTGGGCGAGCAGTACTTC.

The chain employs TRBV19 and TRBJ2-1; weak D call: TRBD1 (6 bases). Trimming removed 4 bases at V and 4 bases at J, with 8 bases between. Looked up from germline, CDR1 is LNHDA and CDR2 is SQIVND (reference sequence). CDR3 size: 13 residues. The CDR3 spells CASSRGLYNEQFF. DNA for the CDR3: TGTGCCAGTAGTAGGGGGCTTTACAATGAGCAGTTCTTC.

The V call is TRBV5-4, the J call TRBJ2-7; 8 bases line up with TRBD2. CDR3 size: 13 residues. Germline V gene data show CDR1 as SGHNT and CDR2 as YYREEE (reference sequence). J gave up 5 bases and V 4 bases, and 5 bases lay outside the gene matches. In DNA form, the CDR3 reads TGTGCCAGCAGCACCGGGACTAGGGACGAGCAGTACTTC. Protein: CASSTGTRDEQYF.